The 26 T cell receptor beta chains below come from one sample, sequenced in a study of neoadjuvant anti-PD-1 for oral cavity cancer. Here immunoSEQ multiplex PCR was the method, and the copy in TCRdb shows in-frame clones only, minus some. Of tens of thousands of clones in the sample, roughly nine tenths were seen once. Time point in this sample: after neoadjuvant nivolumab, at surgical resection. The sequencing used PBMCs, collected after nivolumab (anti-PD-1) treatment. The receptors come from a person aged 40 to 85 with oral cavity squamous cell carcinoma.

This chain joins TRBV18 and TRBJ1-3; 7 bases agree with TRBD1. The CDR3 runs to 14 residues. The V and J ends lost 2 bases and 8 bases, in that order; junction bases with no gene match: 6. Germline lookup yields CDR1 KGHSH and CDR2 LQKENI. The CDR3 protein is CASSPNRGSDTIYF. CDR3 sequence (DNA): TGTGCCAGCTCACCAAACAGGGGTTCGGACACCATATATTTT.

The CDR3, as DNA: TGTGCCAGCAGCCAGGCGGGACACCGGGGGAACGAGCAGTACTTC. As protein: CASSQAGHRGNEQYF. V gene TRBV4-2 combines with J gene TRBJ2-7, with D perhaps being TRBD1 or TRBD2 (6 bases each). The CDR3 is made up of 15 amino acids. Germline V gene data show CDR1 as LGHNA and CDR2 as YNFKEQ. Deletions cut 3 bases from V and 5 bases from J, with 17 bases between.

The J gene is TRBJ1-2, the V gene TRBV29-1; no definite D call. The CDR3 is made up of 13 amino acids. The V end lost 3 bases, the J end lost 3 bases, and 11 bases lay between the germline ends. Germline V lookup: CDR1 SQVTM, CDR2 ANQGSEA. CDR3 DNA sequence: TGCAGCGTTGAGACGAGCAAGGACTATGGCTACACCTTC. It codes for CSVETSKDYGYTF. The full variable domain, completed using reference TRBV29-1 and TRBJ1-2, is SAVISQKPSRDICQRGTSLTIQCQVDSQVTMMFWYRQQPGQSLTLIATANQGSEATYESGFVIDKFPISRPNLTFSTLTVSNMSPEDSSIYLCSVETSKDYGYTFGSGTRLTVV.

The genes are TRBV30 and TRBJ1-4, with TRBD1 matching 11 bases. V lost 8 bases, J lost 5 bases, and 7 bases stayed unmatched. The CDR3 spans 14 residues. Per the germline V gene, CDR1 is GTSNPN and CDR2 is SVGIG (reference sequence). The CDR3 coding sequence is TGTGCCGCGGGGACAGGGGGAACAAATGAAAAACTGTTTTTT. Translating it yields CAAGTGGTNEKLFF.

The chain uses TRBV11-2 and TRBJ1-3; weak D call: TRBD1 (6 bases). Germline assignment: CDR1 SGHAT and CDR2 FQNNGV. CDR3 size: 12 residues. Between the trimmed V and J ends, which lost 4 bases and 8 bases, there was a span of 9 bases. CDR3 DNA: TGTGCCAGCAGCTCACAGGGTTACACCATATATTTT. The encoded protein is CASSSQGYTIYF.

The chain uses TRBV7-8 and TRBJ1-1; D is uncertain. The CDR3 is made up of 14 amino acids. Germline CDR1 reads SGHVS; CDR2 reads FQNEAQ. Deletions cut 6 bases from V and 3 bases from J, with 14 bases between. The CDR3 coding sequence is TGTGCCAGCAGTCTGGGAGCGGGGTACACTGAAGCTTTCTTT. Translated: CASSLGAGYTEAFF. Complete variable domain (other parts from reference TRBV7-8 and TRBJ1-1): GAGVSQSPRYKVAKRGQDVALRCDPISGHVSLFWYQQALGQGPEFLTYFQNEAQLDKSGLPSDRFFAERPEGSVSTLKIQRTQQEDSAVYLCASSLGAGYTEAFFGQGTRLTVV.

For the CDR3, the DNA is TGTGCCAGCAGCTTGGACGGCTACACTGAAGCTTTCTTT. This sequence encodes CASSLDGYTEAFF. This chain joins TRBV5-6 and TRBJ1-1; D is uncertain. The V end was cut by 0 bases, the J end by 3 bases, with 6 bases between. Per the germline V gene, CDR1 is SGHDT and CDR2 is YYEEEE. CDR3 length equals 13 residues.

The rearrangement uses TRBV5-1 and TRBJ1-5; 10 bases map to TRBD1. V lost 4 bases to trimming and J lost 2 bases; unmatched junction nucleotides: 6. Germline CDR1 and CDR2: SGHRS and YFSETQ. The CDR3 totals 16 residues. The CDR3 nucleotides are TGCGCCAGCAGCCCCGGACAGGGGGAGGGCAATCAGCCCCAGCATTTT. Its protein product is CASSPGQGEGNQPQHF.

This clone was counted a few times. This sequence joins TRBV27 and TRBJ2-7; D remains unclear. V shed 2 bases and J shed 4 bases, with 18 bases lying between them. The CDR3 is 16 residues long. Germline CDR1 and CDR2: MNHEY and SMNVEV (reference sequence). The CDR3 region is CASSLRPNQLIYEQYF. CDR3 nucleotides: TGTGCCAGCAGTTTACGACCCAACCAACTTATTTACGAGCAGTACTTC.

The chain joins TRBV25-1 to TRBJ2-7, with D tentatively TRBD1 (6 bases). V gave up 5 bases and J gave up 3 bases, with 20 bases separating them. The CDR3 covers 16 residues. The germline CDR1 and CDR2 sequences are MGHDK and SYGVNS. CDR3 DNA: TGTGCCAGCAGTCCCCTTGGGGCAGGGGAAGACTACGAGCAGTACTTC. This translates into CASSPLGAGEDYEQYF.

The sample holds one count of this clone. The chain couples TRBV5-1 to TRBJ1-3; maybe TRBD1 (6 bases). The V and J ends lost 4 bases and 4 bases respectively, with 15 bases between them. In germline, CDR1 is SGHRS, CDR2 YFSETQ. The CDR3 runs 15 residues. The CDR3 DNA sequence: TGCGCCAGCAGCCTTTCACAGGGTTCAGGAAACACCATATATTTT. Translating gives CASSLSQGSGNTIYF. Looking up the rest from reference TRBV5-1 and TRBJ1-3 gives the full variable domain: KAGVTQTPRYLIKTRGQQVTLSCSPISGHRSVSWYQQTPGQGLQFLFEYFSETQRNKGNFPGRFSGRQFSNSRSEMNVSTLELGDSALYLCASSLSQGSGNTIYFGEGSWLTVV.

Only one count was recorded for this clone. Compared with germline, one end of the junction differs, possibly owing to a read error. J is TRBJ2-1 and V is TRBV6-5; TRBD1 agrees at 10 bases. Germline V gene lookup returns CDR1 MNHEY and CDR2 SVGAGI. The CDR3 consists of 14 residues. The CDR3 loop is CASSYSGTGDGMLF. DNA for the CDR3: TGTGCCAGCAGTTACTCAGGGACAGGGGACGGCATGCTCTTC.

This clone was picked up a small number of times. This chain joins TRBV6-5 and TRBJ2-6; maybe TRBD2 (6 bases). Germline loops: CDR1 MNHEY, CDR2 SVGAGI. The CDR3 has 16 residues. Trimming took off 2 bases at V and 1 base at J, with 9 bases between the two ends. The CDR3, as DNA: TGTGCCAGCAGTTACGCCGGGAGTTCTGGGGCCAACGTCCTGACTTTC. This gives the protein CASSYAGSSGANVLTF.

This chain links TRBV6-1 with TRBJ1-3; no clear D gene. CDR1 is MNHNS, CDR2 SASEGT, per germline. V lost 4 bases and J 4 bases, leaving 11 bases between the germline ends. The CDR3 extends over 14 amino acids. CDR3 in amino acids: CASSVVGRGNTIYF. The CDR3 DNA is TGTGCCAGCAGTGTCGTGGGAAGAGGAAACACCATATATTTT.

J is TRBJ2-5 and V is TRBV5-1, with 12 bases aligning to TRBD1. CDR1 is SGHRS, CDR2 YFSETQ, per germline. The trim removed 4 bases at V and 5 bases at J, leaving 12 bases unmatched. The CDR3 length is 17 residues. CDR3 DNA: TGCGCCAGCAGCCTCTCCCCGGGGACAGGGGGCTATGAGACCCAGTACTTC. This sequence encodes CASSLSPGTGGYETQYF.

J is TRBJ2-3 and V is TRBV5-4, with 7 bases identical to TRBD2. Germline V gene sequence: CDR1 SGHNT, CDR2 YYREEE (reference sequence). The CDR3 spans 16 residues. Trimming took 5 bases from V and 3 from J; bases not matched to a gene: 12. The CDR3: CASRPVGGMGTDTQYF. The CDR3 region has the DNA TGTGCCAGCAGACCGGTGGGGGGGATGGGGACAGATACGCAGTATTTT.

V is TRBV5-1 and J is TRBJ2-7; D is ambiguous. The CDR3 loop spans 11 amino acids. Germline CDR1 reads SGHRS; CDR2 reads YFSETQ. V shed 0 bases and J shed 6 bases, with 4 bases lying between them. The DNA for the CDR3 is TGCGCCAGCAGCTTGGGGGCCGAGCAGTACTTC. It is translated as CASSLGAEQYF. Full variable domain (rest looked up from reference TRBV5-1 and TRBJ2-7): KAGVTQTPRYLIKTRGQQVTLSCSPISGHRSVSWYQQTPGQGLQFLFEYFSETQRNKGNFPGRFSGRQFSNSRSEMNVSTLELGDSALYLCASSLGAEQYFGPGTRLTVT.

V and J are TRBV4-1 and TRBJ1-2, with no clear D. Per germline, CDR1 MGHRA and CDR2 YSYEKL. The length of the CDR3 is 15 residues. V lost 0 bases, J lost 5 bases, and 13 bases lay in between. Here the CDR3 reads CASSQDVSLTYGYTF. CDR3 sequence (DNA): TGCGCCAGCAGCCAAGATGTATCCCTTACATATGGCTACACCTTC.

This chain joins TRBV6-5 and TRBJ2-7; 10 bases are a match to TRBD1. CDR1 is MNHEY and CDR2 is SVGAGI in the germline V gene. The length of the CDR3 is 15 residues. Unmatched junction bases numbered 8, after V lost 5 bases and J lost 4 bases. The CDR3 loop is CASSTPGTGVYEQYF. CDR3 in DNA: TGTGCCAGCAGTACCCCCGGGACAGGGGTGTACGAGCAGTACTTC.

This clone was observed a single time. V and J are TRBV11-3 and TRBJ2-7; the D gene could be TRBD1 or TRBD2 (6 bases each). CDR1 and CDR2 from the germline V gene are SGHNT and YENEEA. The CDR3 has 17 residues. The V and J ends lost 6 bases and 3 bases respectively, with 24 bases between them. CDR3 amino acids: CASSPGTGAGRGYEQYF. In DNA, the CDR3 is TGTGCCAGCAGTCCCGGGACGGGGGCTGGTCGGGGCTACGAGCAGTACTTC.

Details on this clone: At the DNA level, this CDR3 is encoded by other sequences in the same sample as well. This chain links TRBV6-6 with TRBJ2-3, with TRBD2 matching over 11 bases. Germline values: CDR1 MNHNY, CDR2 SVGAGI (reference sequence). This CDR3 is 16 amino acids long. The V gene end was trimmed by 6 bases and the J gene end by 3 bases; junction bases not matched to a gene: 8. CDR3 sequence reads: CASRPVAGGPTDTQYF. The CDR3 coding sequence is TGTGCCAGCAGACCAGTAGCGGGGGGGCCAACAGATACGCAGTATTTT.

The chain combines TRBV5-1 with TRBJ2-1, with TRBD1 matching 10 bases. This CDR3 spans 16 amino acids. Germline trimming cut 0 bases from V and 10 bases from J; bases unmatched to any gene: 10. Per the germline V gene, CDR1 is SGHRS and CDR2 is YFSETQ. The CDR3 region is CASSLVAGQGMREQFF. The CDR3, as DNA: TGCGCCAGCAGCTTGGTGGCGGGACAGGGGATGCGGGAGCAGTTCTTC. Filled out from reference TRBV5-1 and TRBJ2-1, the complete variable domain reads KAGVTQTPRYLIKTRGQQVTLSCSPISGHRSVSWYQQTPGQGLQFLFEYFSETQRNKGNFPGRFSGRQFSNSRSEMNVSTLELGDSALYLCASSLVAGQGMREQFFGPGTRLTVL.

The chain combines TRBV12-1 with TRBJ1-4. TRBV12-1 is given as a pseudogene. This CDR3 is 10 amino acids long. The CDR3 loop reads CASTFRRLFF. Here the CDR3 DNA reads TGTGCCAGCACCTTCAGAAGGCTGTTTTTT.

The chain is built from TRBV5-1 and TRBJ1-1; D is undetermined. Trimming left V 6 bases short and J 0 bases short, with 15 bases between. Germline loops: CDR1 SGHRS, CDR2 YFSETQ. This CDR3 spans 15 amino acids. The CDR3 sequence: CASKDTDRLNTEAFF. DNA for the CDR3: TGCGCCAGCAAGGATACGGATAGATTGAACACTGAAGCTTTCTTT. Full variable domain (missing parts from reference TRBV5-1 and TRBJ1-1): KAGVTQTPRYLIKTRGQQVTLSCSPISGHRSVSWYQQTPGQGLQFLFEYFSETQRNKGNFPGRFSGRQFSNSRSEMNVSTLELGDSALYLCASKDTDRLNTEAFFGQGTRLTVV.

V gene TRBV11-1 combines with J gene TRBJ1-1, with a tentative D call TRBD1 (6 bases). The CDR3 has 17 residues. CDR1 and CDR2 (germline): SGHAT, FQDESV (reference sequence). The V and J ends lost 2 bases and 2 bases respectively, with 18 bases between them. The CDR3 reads CASSLIGRGRLNTEAFF. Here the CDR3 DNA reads TGTGCCAGCAGCTTAATCGGCAGGGGACGCCTTAACACTGAAGCTTTCTTT.

The CDR3 is CAISEFRDSNQPQHF. The CDR3 DNA reads TGTGCCATCAGTGAGTTCCGGGACAGCAATCAGCCCCAGCATTTT. The chain employs TRBV10-3 and TRBJ1-5; TRBD1 might be the D (5 bases). Germline CDR1 is ENHRY and CDR2 is SYGVKD. Trimming cost V 1 base and J 1 base, with 8 bases left between them. This CDR3 has 15 residues.